This T cell receptor (beta chain) was recovered during a study of cytomegalovirus exposure and HLA in healthy donors. Whole-study results and caveats: Listed as cytomegalovirus-associated were more than 150 TCR beta chains.

Notes on this clone: Its antigen remains unknown.

Germline CDR1 is SGDLS and CDR2 is YYNGEE. The CDR3 runs 15 residues. V lost 0 bases and J lost 6, with 14 bases in between. The protocol was immunoSEQ multiplex PCR, while the TCRdb copy is restricted to in-frame clones and leaves out a portion. The table lists about 330,000 clones, approximately 86% of them singletons. This receptor was obtained from a young woman in good health and CMV-seropositive. The chain has TRBV9 and TRBJ2-3; perhaps TRBD2 as D (5 bases). Sequenced material: PBMCs. CDR3 loop: CASSVEWEPQDTQYF. DNA for the CDR3: TGTGCCAGCAGCGTAGAGTGGGAGCCCCAGGATACGCAGTATTTT.